This record looks at one T cell receptor beta chain sequence and its context. Antigen specificity is unknown. CDR3 size: 16 residues. Germline lookup yields CDR1 SEHNR and CDR2 FQNEAQ (reference sequence). The V end lost 2 bases, the J end lost 1 base, and 12 bases lay between the germline ends. Without exception, sorted populations had purity beyond 95%. The data derive from a study of beta chain features in type 1 diabetes. Overall study results and limits: Insertions were fewer and deletions more numerous at VDJ junctions in type 1 diabetes patients. Type 1 diabetes patients had TCRB CDR3s that were shorter (moderately but significantly so) in all four CD4+ subsets.

Of the isolated RNA, all was reverse transcribed, and so the sequenced material was expressed TCRB transcripts. The protocol was immunoSEQ multiplex PCR, while the TCRdb copy is restricted to in-frame clones and leaves out a portion. This sample has approximately 330,000 clones; roughly 11% occur once, and the top ten carry roughly 0.014%. Source material: naive CD4+ T cells from blood. This chain connects TRBV7-9 to TRBJ1-5; weak D call: TRBD1 (5 bases). The receptor was isolated from a woman aged 25 to 39 in good health. CDR3 amino acids: CASSLFGGISNQPQHF. In DNA form, the CDR3 reads TGTGCCAGCAGCTTATTCGGGGGGATAAGCAATCAGCCCCAGCATTTT.